This T cell receptor (beta chain) is from a study of Graves' ophthalmopathy and Graves' hyperthyroidism. Study-wide points: The majority of expanded thyroid clonotypes above 0.001 frequency also occurred in blood. Between ophthalmopathy and stable hyperthyroidism, a 13-signature model drew a separation with about 85% sensitivity and around 80% specificity.

V lost 11 bases to trimming and J lost 5 bases; unmatched junction nucleotides: 13. The CDR3 has 15 residues. CDR1 and CDR2 from the germline V gene are LNHNV and YYDKDF (reference sequence). Amplified TCR beta CDR3 regions were obtained using RNA transcripts as template. HTBI-primed first-round RT-PCR preceded second-round multiplex PCR. A single record per CDR3 protein comes from TCRdb applying MiXCR to the multiplex PCR reads. The sample has 500,000 to 800,000 distinct CDR3 sequences; roughly 41% are singletons. As regards this clonotype: The antigen remains undetermined.

The chain carries TRBV15 and TRBJ2-5; 11 positions match TRBD2. This TCR came from an adult man with Graves' ophthalmopathy. Material for sequencing was peripheral blood. In nucleotides, the CDR3 is TGTGCCTGGAGTGAACTAGCGGGGGAAGGGGAGACCCAGTACTTC. Translation gives CAWSELAGEGETQYF.